These T cell receptor beta chains were read from a single sample in a study of multiple sclerosis patients with progressive multifocal leukoencephalopathy. Repertoires were generated with immunoSEQ multiplex PCR, while TCRdb's copy carries only in-frame clones and drops some. The table includes some 30,000 clones, roughly 90% detected once. What was sequenced was PBMCs. All receptors come from a human donor with multiple sclerosis. CDR3s include the opening cysteine and the closing phenylalanine or tryptophan. The D gene is left open where the match is weak. Expanded clones get a size class; other rows say once, few or many, or leave the size out.

TRBJ1-2,TRBV5-1,TRBD1,NA,TGCGCCAGCAGACCAGAATCCGGGACAGCAGTAGGGAACACCTTC,CASRPESGTAVGNTF
TRBJ1-2,TRBV4-1,TRBD1,NA,TGCGCCAGCAGCCATGAACAGGGGGCGCTTGGCTACACCTTC,CASSHEQGALGYTF
TRBJ2-3,TRBV5-1,NA,NA,TGCGCCAGCAAGGACGGGAGTTCAGATACGCAGTATTTT,CASKDGSSDTQYF
TRBJ2-2,TRBV7-2,NA,once,TGTGCCAGCAGCTTACGGGGCGTGAACACCGGGGAGCTGTTTTTT,CASSLRGVNTGELFF
TRBJ2-1,TRBV7-6,TRBD2,NA,TGTGCCAGCAGCTTAGGCGTTAGCGGGCCCAATGAGCAGTTCTTC,CASSLGVSGPNEQFF
TRBJ2-7,TRBV5-6,TRBD1,NA,TGTGCCAGCATCCGGGACAGGGAGTTCCACGAGCAGTACTTC,CASIRDREFHEQYF
TRBJ1-1,TRBV27,NA,NA,TGTGCCAGCAGTTTATCGTCCACCGGGGGTGCTTTCTTT,CASSLSSTGGAFF
TRBJ2-3,TRBV7-2,NA,NA,TGTGCCAGCACCTTGTCCCACATCACAGATACGCAGTATTTT,CASTLSHITDTQYF
TRBJ1-2,TRBV27,NA,once,TGTGCCAGCAGAGTAGGGTTGGACTATGGCTACACCTTC,CASRVGLDYGYTF
TRBJ1-2,TRBV6-6,NA,NA,TGTGCCAGCTACCTCCGGGGCTATGGCTACACCTTC,CASYLRGYGYTF
TRBJ2-1,TRBV9,TRBD2,NA,TGTGCCAGCAGCGTAGATCGGGCGGGAGGGCGGTCCTACAATGAGCAGTTCTTC,CASSVDRAGGRSYNEQFF
TRBJ2-2,TRBV6-6,NA,once,TGTGCCAGCAGTTCGACCACTAGCACCGGGGAGCTGTTTTTT,CASSSTTSTGELFF
TRBJ1-3,TRBV6-5,TRBD1,once,TGTGCCAGCAACCCGACAGGGTGGTCTGGAAACACCATATATTTT,CASNPTGWSGNTIYF
TRBJ1-1,TRBV6-5,NA,NA,TGTGCCAGCAGTGTTCAGGGGAACACTGAAGCTTTCTTT,CASSVQGNTEAFF
TRBJ1-2,TRBV10-3,NA,NA,TGTGCCATTGGACAATATGGCTACACCTTC,CAIGQYGYTF
TRBJ2-7,TRBV5-4,NA,NA,TGTGCCAGCAGCGGGGGTCCGGGCCAAGAGGACGAGCAGTACTTC,CASSGGPGQEDEQYF
TRBJ2-7,TRBV15,TRBD2,NA,TGTGCCACCAGCGGGCAAAGCGGGAGGCCCATCTACGAGCAGTACTTC,CATSGQSGRPIYEQYF
TRBJ1-2,TRBV5-1,NA,NA,TGCGCCAGCAGCCCCCTGGGCCAGGGAACCTATGGCTACACCTTC,CASSPLGQGTYGYTF
TRBJ1-1,TRBV19,TRBD1,few,TGTGCCACCCGAGTCTTCGGGACAGGGAAGAACACTGAAGCTTTCTTT,CATRVFGTGKNTEAFF
TRBJ2-3,TRBV7-9,TRBD2,once,TGTGCCAGCAGCAGGAAGCGGGAGGCCACAGATACGCAGTATTTT,CASSRKREATDTQYF
TRBJ1-2,TRBV5-1,NA,NA,TGCGCCAGCAGCCACCCCGGGGCCGCAACTCCTGGCTACACCTTC,CASSHPGAATPGYTF
TRBJ2-1,TRBV27,TRBD2,NA,TGTGCCAGCAGTCCCACGGGACTACTATACAATGAGCAGTTCTTC,CASSPTGLLYNEQFF
TRBJ2-5,TRBV5-1,TRBD1,NA,TGCGCCAGCAGCCCTGGGGACAGGGGGGAGGAGACCCAGTACTTC,CASSPGDRGEETQYF
TRBJ2-1,TRBV5-1,TRBD2,NA,TGCGCCAGCAGCTTGGGGACTAGCGAGCGATCCAATGAGCAGTTCTTC,CASSLGTSERSNEQFF
TRBJ2-7,TRBV21-1,NA,NA,TGTGCCAGCAGCAAATTGGGGGCGGGACCGCCACGTGGGTACGAGCAGTACTTC,CASSKLGAGPPRGYEQYF
TRBJ1-1,TRBV9,NA,NA,TGTGCCAGCAGCGCGAAGGCGGCGGGGGGTGAAGCTTTCTTT,CASSAKAAGGEAFF
TRBJ2-3,TRBV7-3,NA,NA,TGTGCCAGCAGCCCAAACGGGGGTACGCAGTATTTT,CASSPNGGTQYF
TRBJ2-3,TRBV2,TRBD2,NA,TGTGCCAGCGGGGTATATAGCGGGAGAACGACGACAGATACGCAGTATTTT,CASGVYSGRTTTDTQYF
TRBJ1-2,TRBV11-2,TRBD1,NA,TGTGCCAGCAGCTCAGGGGACAGGGTCTATGGCTACACCTTC,CASSSGDRVYGYTF
TRBJ1-2,TRBV5-5,NA,once,TGTGCCAGCAGCTTGGATGGTGGCTACACCTTC,CASSLDGGYTF
TRBJ1-2,TRBV5-1,NA,NA,TGCGCCAGCAGCTTGAGCCTGCAGGCCCGAGACTATGGCTACACCTTC,CASSLSLQARDYGYTF
TRBJ1-5,TRBV5-5,TRBD1,NA,TGTGCCAGCAGCTCATACGGACAGGGAGAGAATCAGCCCCAGCATTTT,CASSSYGQGENQPQHF
TRBJ2-7,TRBV7-6,TRBD1,NA,TGTGCCAGCAGCCCCACAATACCGGGACAGGCCTACGAGCAGTACTTC,CASSPTIPGQAYEQYF
TRBJ2-7,TRBV7-9,NA,NA,TGTGCCAGCAGCTTTAGTGGGTTGACCTACGAGCAGTACTTC,CASSFSGLTYEQYF
TRBJ1-6,TRBV7-9,NA,NA,TGTGCCAGCAGCCCATATCAGCTCAGGGGCCCCTATAATTCACCCCTCCACTTT,CASSPYQLRGPYNSPLHF
TRBJ1-2,TRBV4-3,NA,NA,TGCGCCAGCAGCCAAGGAAGGAGGACAGCTGCTGGCTACACCTTC,CASSQGRRTAAGYTF
TRBJ1-4,TRBV6-6,NA,few,TGTGCCAGCAGTCCGATTAAAGGACTGTTTTTT,CASSPIKGLFF
TRBJ1-5,TRBV15,NA,NA,TGTGCCACCAGCAGAGGTCTGACAGAAAGACTCAATCAGCCCCAGCATTTT,CATSRGLTERLNQPQHF